The sequence of this TCR beta chain was determined in a study of shared clonotypes between healthy human individuals. Across the whole study: Every donor yielded three CD4 naive, three CD4 memory, two CD8 naive and one CD8 memory plate. Study outcomes and limitations: Sharing across several donors was seen in 4% to 6.5% of naive CD4 clonotypes.

Germline trimming cut 1 base from V and 8 bases from J; bases unmatched to any gene: 8. The CDR3 has 14 residues. Looked up from germline, CDR1 is GTSNPN and CDR2 is SVGIG (reference sequence). It was at deep level that the assay was run. Repertoires were generated with immunoSEQ multiplex PCR, while TCRdb's copy carries only in-frame clones and drops some. The table records approximately 500,000 clones, 90% to 96% of them present only once. Points on this clone: Its antigen is not known.

The clonotype was recovered from a woman in her thirties in good health. This chain connects TRBV30 to TRBJ1-5; 7 bases agree with TRBD1. Sequenced input: naive CD4+ T cells sorted from blood. Subset: CD45RA+ positively selected. The chain's CDR3 is CAWSALQGWEPQHF. In DNA, the CDR3 is TGTGCCTGGAGTGCCCTACAGGGGTGGGAGCCCCAGCATTTT. Filled out from reference TRBV30 and TRBJ1-5, the complete variable domain reads SQTIHQWPATLVQPVGSPLSLECTVEGTSNPNLYWYRQAAGRGLQLLFYSVGIGQISSEVPQNLSASRPQDRQFILSSKKLLLSDSGFYLCAWSALQGWEPQHFGDGTRLSIL.